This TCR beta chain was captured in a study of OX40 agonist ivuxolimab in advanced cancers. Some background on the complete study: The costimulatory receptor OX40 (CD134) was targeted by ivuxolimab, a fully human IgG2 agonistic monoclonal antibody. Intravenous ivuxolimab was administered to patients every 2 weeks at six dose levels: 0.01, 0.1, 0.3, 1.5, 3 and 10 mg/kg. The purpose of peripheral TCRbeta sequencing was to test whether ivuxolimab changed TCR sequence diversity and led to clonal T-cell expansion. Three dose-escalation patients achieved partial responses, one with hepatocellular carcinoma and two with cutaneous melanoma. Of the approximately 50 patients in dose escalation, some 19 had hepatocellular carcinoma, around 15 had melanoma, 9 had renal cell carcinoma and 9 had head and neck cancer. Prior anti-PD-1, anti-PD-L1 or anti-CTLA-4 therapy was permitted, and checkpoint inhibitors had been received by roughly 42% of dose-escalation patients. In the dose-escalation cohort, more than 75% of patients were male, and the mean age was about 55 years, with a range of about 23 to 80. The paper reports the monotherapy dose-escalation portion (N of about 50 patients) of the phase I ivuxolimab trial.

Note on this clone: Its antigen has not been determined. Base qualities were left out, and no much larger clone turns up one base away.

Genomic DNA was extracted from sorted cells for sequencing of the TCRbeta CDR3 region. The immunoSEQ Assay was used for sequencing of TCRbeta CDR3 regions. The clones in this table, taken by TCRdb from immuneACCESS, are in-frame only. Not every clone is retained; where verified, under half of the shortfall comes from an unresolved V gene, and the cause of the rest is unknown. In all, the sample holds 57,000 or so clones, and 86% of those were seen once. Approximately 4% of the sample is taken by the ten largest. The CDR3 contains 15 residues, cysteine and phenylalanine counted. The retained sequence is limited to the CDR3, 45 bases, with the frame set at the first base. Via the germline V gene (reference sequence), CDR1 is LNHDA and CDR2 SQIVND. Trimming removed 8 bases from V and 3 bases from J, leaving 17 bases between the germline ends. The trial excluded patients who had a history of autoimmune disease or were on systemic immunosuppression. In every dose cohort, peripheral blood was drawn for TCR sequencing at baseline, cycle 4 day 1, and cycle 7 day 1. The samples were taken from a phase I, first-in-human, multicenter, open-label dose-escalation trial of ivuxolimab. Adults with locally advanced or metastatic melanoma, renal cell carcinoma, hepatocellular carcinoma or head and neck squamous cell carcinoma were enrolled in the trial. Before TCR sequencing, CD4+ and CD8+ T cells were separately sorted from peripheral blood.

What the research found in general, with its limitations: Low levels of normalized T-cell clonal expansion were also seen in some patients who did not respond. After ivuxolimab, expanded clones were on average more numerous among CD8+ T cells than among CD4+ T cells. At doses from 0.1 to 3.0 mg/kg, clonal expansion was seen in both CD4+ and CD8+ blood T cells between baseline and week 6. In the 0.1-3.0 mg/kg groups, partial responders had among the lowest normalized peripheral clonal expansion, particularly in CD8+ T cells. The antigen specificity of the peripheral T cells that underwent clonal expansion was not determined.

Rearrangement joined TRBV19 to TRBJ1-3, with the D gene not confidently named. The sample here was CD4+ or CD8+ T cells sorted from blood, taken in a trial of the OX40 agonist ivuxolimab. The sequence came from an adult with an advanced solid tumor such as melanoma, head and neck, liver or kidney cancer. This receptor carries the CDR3 CASLDLLRDGNTIYF. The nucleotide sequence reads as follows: TGTGCCAGTCTGGACCTCTTGAGAGATGGAAACACCATATATTTT.